Listed below are T cell receptor beta chains from one sample, sequenced in a study of blood T cell repertoires in COVID-19. Data came from immunoSEQ multiplex PCR; TCRdb stores just in-frame clones and leaves some out. The sample shows some 240,000 clones, roughly 80% of them seen only once. The sequenced material came from PBMCs or T cells enriched from blood (not recorded which). Receptor source: a man aged 45 to 65 who had recovered from COVID-19. CDR3s include the opening cysteine and the closing phenylalanine or tryptophan. A D gene is named only where the DNA matches it firmly. Clone size, where shown, is once, few, many, or a class for clones that have expanded.

CDR3 length	J gene	V gene	D gene	clone size	CDR3 protein	CDR3 DNA
14	TRBJ2-2	TRBV5-6	TRBD1	.	CASSSDRGVGELFF	TGTGCCAGCAGCTCGGACAGGGGGGTCGGGGAGCTGTTTTTT
15	TRBJ1-4	TRBV11-2	TRBD1	.	CASTTGIRPNEKLFF	TGTGCCAGTACGACAGGGATTCGGCCTAATGAAAAACTGTTTTTT
15	TRBJ1-1	TRBV5-1	.	.	CASSLGGRENTEAFF	TGCGCCAGCAGCTTGGGGGGTCGGGAGAACACTGAAGCTTTCTTT
15	TRBJ1-6	TRBV14	.	.	CASSQLDRHNSPLHF	TGTGCCAGCAGCCAACTGGACAGACATAATTCACCCCTCCACTTT
15	TRBJ1-2	TRBV4-1	.	.	CASSHSFYAAISYTF	TGCGCCAGCAGCCATTCGTTTTATGCTGCTATTAGCTACACCTTC
16	TRBJ1-2	TRBV5-1	TRBD1	.	CASSLPQGQGVDGYTF	TGCGCCAGCAGCTTGCCGCAGGGACAGGGGGTCGATGGCTACACCTTC
17	TRBJ2-7	TRBV19	TRBD1	.	CASSKSLGRTGEDEQYF	TGTGCCAGTAGTAAGAGCCTCGGGAGGACAGGGGAGGACGAGCAGTACTTC
11	TRBJ2-3	TRBV6-5	.	.	CANGLWDTQYF	TGTGCCAACGGACTATGGGATACGCAGTATTTT
14	TRBJ2-3	TRBV11-3	TRBD2	.	CASSLSSGTDTQYF	TGTGCCAGCAGCTTAAGTAGCGGGACAGATACGCAGTATTTT
13	TRBJ2-1	TRBV9	.	.	CASSVAPGSEQFF	TGTGCCAGCAGCGTAGCTCCCGGGAGCGAGCAGTTCTTC
15	TRBJ1-5	TRBV5-1	TRBD1	.	CASSLKGGQEKPQHF	TGCGCCAGCAGCTTGAAAGGAGGACAGGAGAAGCCCCAGCATTTT
14	TRBJ1-2	TRBV19	.	.	CASTTEEALYGYTF	TGTGCCAGTACGACGGAGGAAGCCCTCTATGGCTACACCTTC
15	TRBJ1-5	TRBV19	.	.	CASSIDNRAYQPQHF	TGTGCCAGTAGTATAGATAACAGGGCCTATCAGCCCCAGCATTTT
16	TRBJ2-7	TRBV4-3	TRBD2	.	CASSQERGLGGYEQYF	TGCGCCAGCAGCCAAGAGAGGGGACTAGGCGGCTACGAGCAGTACTTC
12	TRBJ2-2	TRBV6-5	.	.	CASSRTGMVLFF	TGTGCCAGCAGCCGCACGGGGATGGTGCTGTTTTTT
16	TRBJ2-1	TRBV19	TRBD1	.	CASSIGRGQGIDEQFF	TGTGCCAGTAGTATCGGAAGGGGACAGGGTATCGATGAGCAGTTCTTC
11	TRBJ1-2	TRBV12-3/TRBV12-4	TRBD1	once	CAIRDRDGYTF	TGTGCCATACGGGACAGGGATGGCTACACCTTC
16	TRBJ2-5	TRBV4-1	.	once	CASSHPIGQLQETQYF	TGCGCCAGCAGCCACCCCATAGGACAGCTACAAGAGACCCAGTACTTC
14	TRBJ1-6	TRBV7-8	TRBD1	.	CASSRQGNRSPLHF	TGTGCCAGCAGTAGACAGGGTAACCGATCACCCCTCCACTTT
20	TRBJ1-2	TRBV1	.	.	CTSSQEWPDRLTRDPFGYTF	TGCACCAGCAGCCAAGAATGGCCAGATAGGCTCACTCGGGATCCCTTCGGCTACACCTTC
14	TRBJ1-2	TRBV5-1	.	once	CASSPPRVNYGYTF	TGCGCCAGCTCCCCCCCCCGGGTTAACTATGGCTACACCTTC
16	TRBJ2-1	TRBV5-6	TRBD2	.	CASSLGGGRGSNEQFF	TGTGCCAGCAGCTTGGGGGGCGGGAGGGGTTCAAATGAGCAGTTCTTC
15	TRBJ2-1	TRBV14	TRBD2	.	CASSQLAGSYNEQFF	TGTGCCAGCAGCCAACTAGCGGGGTCCTACAATGAGCAGTTCTTC
17	TRBJ2-5	TRBV3-1/TRBV3-2	TRBD2	.	CASSQAGLAGLQETQYF	TGTGCCAGCAGCCAAGCCGGGCTAGCGGGGCTCCAAGAGACCCAGTACTTC
15	TRBJ2-3	TRBV7-9	TRBD2	.	CASSKPGLAGNTQYF	TGTGCCAGCAGCAAACCGGGACTAGCGGGGAATACGCAGTATTTT
14	TRBJ1-5	TRBV10-3	TRBD1	.	CASDRVPSNQPQHF	TGTGCCAGCGACAGGGTTCCGAGCAATCAGCCCCAGCATTTT